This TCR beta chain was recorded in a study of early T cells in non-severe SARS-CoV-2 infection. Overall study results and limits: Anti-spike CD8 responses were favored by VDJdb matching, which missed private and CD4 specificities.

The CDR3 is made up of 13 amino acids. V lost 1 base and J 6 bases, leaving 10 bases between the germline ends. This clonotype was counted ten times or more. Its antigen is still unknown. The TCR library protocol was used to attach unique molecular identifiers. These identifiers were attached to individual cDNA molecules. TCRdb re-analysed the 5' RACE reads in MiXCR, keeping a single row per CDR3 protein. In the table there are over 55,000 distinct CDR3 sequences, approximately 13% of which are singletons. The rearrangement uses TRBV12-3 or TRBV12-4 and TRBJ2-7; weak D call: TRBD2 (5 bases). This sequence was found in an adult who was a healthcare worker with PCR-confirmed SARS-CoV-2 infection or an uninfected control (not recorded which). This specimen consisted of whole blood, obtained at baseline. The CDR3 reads CASSLGSRGEQYF. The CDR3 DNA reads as TGTGCCAGCAGTTTAGGGAGTCGGGGCGAGCAGTACTTC.